One sample yielded the 15 T cell receptor beta chains listed below, sequenced in a study of shared clonotypes between healthy human individuals. Repertoires were generated with immunoSEQ multiplex PCR, while TCRdb's copy carries only in-frame clones and drops some. Among 550,000 to 800,000 clones listed, less than 95% were seen once. The material sequenced was memory CD8+ T cells from PBMCs. Described subset: CD45RO+ cells pooled with CCR7-negative TemRA cells. The receptor set was obtained from a young man in good health. Some clones in this sample may be carry-over from other donors' samples.

The CDR3: CASSGGTGELFF. CDR3 DNA sequence: TGTGCCAGCAGCGGGGGAACCGGGGAGCTGTTTTTT. The genes are TRBV5-4 and TRBJ2-2; either TRBD1 or TRBD2 may supply D (5 bases each). The CDR3 runs 12 residues. Trimming took off 4 bases at V and 5 bases at J, with 6 bases between the two ends. Germline CDR1 and CDR2: SGHNT and YYREEE (reference sequence).

J is TRBJ2-7 and V is TRBV7-9, with 8 bases fitting TRBD2. J was trimmed by 4 bases and V by 5 bases; bases with no gene match: 16. The CDR3 runs to 17 residues. Germline values: CDR1 SEHNR, CDR2 FQNEAQ (reference sequence). This CDR3 reads CASSLRAGASTRYEQYF. The CDR3 DNA sequence: TGTGCCAGCAGCCTAAGAGCGGGAGCCTCAACGAGATACGAGCAGTACTTC.

V usage is TRBV7-9 and J usage is TRBJ1-2; possible D gene TRBD1, 5 bases. Germline V gene sequence: CDR1 SEHNR, CDR2 FQNEAQ (reference sequence). The germline V and J ends were trimmed by 1 base and 9 bases, with 6 bases remaining between them. This CDR3 comprises 11 residues. The CDR3 sequence is CASSLDRSYTF. The CDR3 region has the DNA TGTGCCAGCAGCTTAGACAGGAGCTACACCTTC. Supplemented by reference TRBV7-9 and TRBJ1-2, the full variable domain reads DTGVSQNPRHKITKRGQNVTFRCDPISEHNRLYWYRQTLGQGPEFLTYFQNEAQLEKSRLLSDRFSAERPKGSFSTLEIQRTEQGDSAMYLCASSLDRSYTFGSGTRLTVV.

V is TRBV2 and J is TRBJ2-1, with 7 nucleotides matching TRBD1. Germline trimming cut 4 bases from V and 3 bases from J; bases unmatched to any gene: 6. The CDR3 has 15 residues. In germline, CDR1 is SNHLY, CDR2 FYNNEI. CDR3 loop: CASSVIPGGYNEQFF. In nucleotides, the CDR3 is TGTGCCAGCAGTGTAATACCAGGGGGCTACAATGAGCAGTTCTTC.

The chain uses TRBV29-1 and TRBJ2-3; the D gene is possibly TRBD2 (6 bases). Trimming took off 6 bases at V and 3 bases at J, with 10 bases between the two ends. The CDR3 length is 12 residues. Germline assignment: CDR1 SQVTM and CDR2 ANQGSEA. CDR3 sequence: CSVWGRTDTQYF. The CDR3 DNA sequence: TGCAGCGTCTGGGGGAGGACAGATACGCAGTATTTT.

The rearrangement joins TRBV7-3 to TRBJ2-7, with 13 bases lining up with TRBD2. CDR1 and CDR2 (germline): SGHTA, FQGTGA. V dropped 4 bases and J dropped 5; count of bases not matched to a gene: 2. CDR3 length: 14 amino acids. Here the CDR3 DNA reads TGTGCCAGCAGCTCCGGACTAGCGGGAGACGAGCAGTACTTC. This gives the protein CASSSGLAGDEQYF.

This rearrangement joins TRBV18 to TRBJ2-5; D is uncertain. The CDR3 is made up of 13 amino acids. Germline V gene lookup returns CDR1 KGHSH and CDR2 LQKENI. V dropped 6 bases and J dropped 8 bases, with 16 bases sitting between them. CDR3 bases: TGTGCCAGCTCGTACGACACGGTTGAAACCCAGTACTTC. It yields the protein CASSYDTVETQYF.

The gene calls are TRBV10-3 and TRBJ1-1; no definite D call. V dropped 2 bases and J dropped 5 bases, with 15 bases sitting between them. This CDR3 has 15 amino acids. CDR1 ENHRY and CDR2 SYGVKD come from the germline V gene. The DNA of the CDR3 is TGTGCCATCAGTGAGCTCACTCAAGACGGGACTGAAGCTTTCTTT. It codes for CAISELTQDGTEAFF.

The V call is TRBV11-2, the J call TRBJ1-2; 12 bases are a match to TRBD1. The CDR3 has 14 residues. The V gene end was trimmed by 2 bases and the J gene end by 6 bases; junction bases not matched to a gene: 1. Germline V lookup: CDR1 SGHAT, CDR2 FQNNGV. Here the CDR3 reads CASSLRDRGHGYTF. DNA for the CDR3: TGTGCCAGCAGCTTAAGGGACAGGGGGCATGGCTACACCTTC.

This chain joins TRBV19 and TRBJ1-5; D uncertain. Germline CDR1 is LNHDA and CDR2 is SQIVND (reference sequence). This CDR3 spans 16 amino acids. Trimming stripped 5 bases from V and 3 bases from J, with 17 bases between. CDR3 sequence (DNA): TGTGCCAGTAGTGTTACTTCTGTAGGGTACAATCAGCCCCAGCATTTT. It codes for CASSVTSVGYNQPQHF.

The rearrangement joins TRBV4-1 to TRBJ2-1, with TRBD1 matching over 7 bases. Germline CDR1 reads MGHRA; CDR2 reads YSYEKL. V lost 0 bases to trimming and J lost 4 bases; unmatched junction nucleotides: 3. The CDR3 has 15 amino acids. CDR3 nucleotide sequence: TGCGCCAGCAGCCAAGATAGGGGGCGATACAATGAGCAGTTCTTC. This codes for CASSQDRGRYNEQFF.

V is TRBV28 and J is TRBJ2-5; 8 nucleotides agree with TRBD2. In germline, CDR1 is MDHEN, CDR2 SYDVKM. J gave up 0 bases and V 4 bases, and 10 bases lay outside the gene matches. The CDR3 loop spans 17 amino acids. The CDR3 here is CASSSPREREYQETQYF. The CDR3 region has the DNA TGTGCCAGCAGTTCCCCAAGGGAGCGGGAGTACCAAGAGACCCAGTACTTC. Full variable domain (remainder filled in from reference TRBV28 and TRBJ2-5): DVKVTQSSRYLVKRTGEKVFLECVQDMDHENMFWYRQDPGLGLRLIYFSYDVKMKEKGDIPEGYSVSREKKERFSLILESASTNQTSMYLCASSSPREREYQETQYFGPGTRLLVL.

The chain recombines TRBV29-1 with TRBJ2-4; 11 nucleotides align to TRBD2. Germline assignment: CDR1 SQVTM and CDR2 ANQGSEA. This CDR3 spans 16 amino acids. The trim removed 1 base at V and 3 bases at J, leaving 5 bases unmatched. The CDR3 here is CSVEGLAGTLKNIQYF. The CDR3 bases are TGCAGCGTTGAAGGACTAGCGGGGACACTCAAAAACATTCAGTACTTC. The variable domain in full, with the rest retrieved from reference TRBV29-1 and TRBJ2-4, is SAVISQKPSRDICQRGTSLTIQCQVDSQVTMMFWYRQQPGQSLTLIATANQGSEATYESGFVIDKFPISRPNLTFSTLTVSNMSPEDSSIYLCSVEGLAGTLKNIQYFGAGTRLSVL.

The J gene is TRBJ2-7, the V gene TRBV7-8; the match to TRBD1 covers 10 bases. The CDR3 totals 13 residues. Germline assignment: CDR1 SGHVS and CDR2 FQNEAQ. With 8 bases clipped from V and 2 bases from J, the junction kept 3 bases outside the gene matches. DNA of the CDR3: TGTGCCAGCTGCGACAGGGGGCCCTACGAGCAGTACTTC. Translated, it gives CASCDRGPYEQYF.

The genes are TRBV27 and TRBJ2-1; D gene ambiguous. This CDR3 is built from 15 residues. Trimming shortened V by 2 bases and J by 3 bases, and 11 bases separated the two germline ends. In germline, CDR1 is MNHEY, CDR2 SMNVEV (reference sequence). CDR3 nucleotides: TGTGCCAGCAGTTTAGGTGATACCGGCTACAATGAGCAGTTCTTC. It specifies CASSLGDTGYNEQFF.